Listed here are 23 T cell receptor beta chains from one sample, sequenced in a study of identical twins. One entry per CDR3 protein results from TCRdb running MiXCR on the 5' RACE reads. Here the sample spans 350,000 to 500,000 distinct CDR3 sequences, around 18% being singletons. Sequencing used naive T cells sorted from blood. The origin of the receptors is a man aged 45-65 years in good health.

In its sample, this clonotype was seen many times. CDR3 nucleotides: TGCAGTGCTAGTGCAGGGCTTGGCTACGAGCAGTACTTC. Protein: CSASAGLGYEQYF. V gene TRBV20-1 combines with J gene TRBJ2-7, with a possible D match to TRBD1 (5 bases). CDR1 is DFQATT and CDR2 is SNEGSKA in the germline V gene (reference sequence). This CDR3 spans 13 amino acids. V was pared by 3 bases and J by 3 bases, with 12 bases between.

The CDR3 nucleotides read TGTGCCATCAGTGAATCTGGAGTCGGGGGCAATCAGCCCCAGCATTTT. It yields the protein CAISESGVGGNQPQHF. This chain connects TRBV10-3 to TRBJ1-5; D gene ambiguous. The CDR3 extends over 16 amino acids. The V gene's germline CDR1 is ENHRY and CDR2 SYGVKD. Deletions cut 3 bases from V and 2 bases from J, with 14 bases between.

This clonotype was seen a handful of times. The V and J genes are TRBV15 and TRBJ2-3; TRBD1 agrees at 10 bases. Unmatched junction bases numbered 13, after V lost 1 base and J lost 6 bases. In germline, CDR1 is LNHNV, CDR2 YYDKDF (reference sequence). The CDR3 runs to 18 residues. The CDR3 sequence: CATSRARYRDRGEDTQYF. CDR3 coding DNA: TGTGCCACCAGCAGAGCCCGGTACCGGGACAGGGGCGAGGATACGCAGTATTTT.

This chain links TRBV6-5 with TRBJ2-6; 9 bases fit TRBD1. The V segment lost 4 bases and the J segment 1 base; nucleotides outside the gene matches: 5. Germline V lookup: CDR1 MNHEY, CDR2 SVGAGI. This CDR3 spans 17 amino acids. Here the CDR3 reads CASSLGTGRSGANVLTF. DNA for the CDR3: TGTGCCAGCAGTTTGGGGACAGGGAGGTCTGGGGCCAACGTCCTGACTTTC.

This clonotype has only one observation. This chain connects TRBV12-3 or TRBV12-4 to TRBJ1-6; TRBD1 matches 7 bases. V dropped 5 bases and J dropped 9; count of bases not matched to a gene: 7. The CDR3 runs 14 residues. As DNA, the CDR3 is TGTGCCAGCAGTCCGCGGGACAGCCTTTCACCCCTCCACTTT. Encoded protein: CASSPRDSLSPLHF.

This clonotype has more than one count but fewer than ten. The chain employs TRBV4-2 and TRBJ2-7; D ambiguous. V was trimmed by 1 base and J by 1 base, leaving 11 bases between them. Germline V gene data show CDR1 as LGHNA and CDR2 as YNFKEQ. The length of the CDR3 is 15 residues. CDR3 DNA sequence: TGTGCCAGCAGCCAAGGTTGGGATGGATCCTACGAGCAGTACTTC. Amino acids: CASSQGWDGSYEQYF.

The V call is TRBV7-2, the J call TRBJ1-6, with D unclear. Germline values: CDR1 SGHTA, CDR2 FQGNSA. The V end lost 3 bases, the J end lost 7 bases, and 10 bases lay between the germline ends. The CDR3 totals 14 residues. As DNA, the CDR3 is TGTGCCAGCAGCTTCGGGTCGCGGAATTCACCCCTCCACTTT. Amino acid sequence: CASSFGSRNSPLHF.

Only a few counts were recorded for this clonotype. V and J are TRBV5-1 and TRBJ2-6; tentatively, D is TRBD1 (6 bases). The CDR3 runs to 15 residues. Trimming removed 2 bases from V and 4 bases from J, with 10 bases in between. The germline V gene encodes CDR1 SGHRS and CDR2 YFSETQ. CDR3 amino acids: CASSLQGGGANVLTF. As DNA, the CDR3 is TGCGCCAGCAGCTTACAGGGTGGAGGGGCCAACGTCCTGACTTTC. The variable domain in full, with the rest retrieved from reference TRBV5-1 and TRBJ2-6, is KAGVTQTPRYLIKTRGQQVTLSCSPISGHRSVSWYQQTPGQGLQFLFEYFSETQRNKGNFPGRFSGRQFSNSRSEMNVSTLELGDSALYLCASSLQGGGANVLTFGAGSRLTVL.

As concerns this clonotype: Being one base from a much bigger clone, this may be a read error. Here the CDR3 DNA reads TGTGCCACCAGCAGAAATCTGGTCTACGAGCAGTACTTC. This translates into CATSRNLVYEQYF. The chain combines TRBV15 with TRBJ2-7; D gene ambiguous. CDR1 and CDR2 from the germline V gene are LNHNV and YYDKDF (reference sequence). This CDR3 is 13 amino acids long. V was clipped by 2 bases and J by 3 bases, with 8 bases between them. The whole variable domain, remainder taken from reference TRBV15 and TRBJ2-7, is DAMVIQNPRYQVTQFGKPVTLSCSQTLNHNVMYWYQQKSSQAPKLLFHYYDKDFNNEADTPDNFQSRRPNTSFCFLDIRSPGLGDTAMYLCATSRNLVYEQYFGPGTRLTVT.

The rearrangement uses TRBV4-2 and TRBJ1-1; the D is unclear. Deletions cut 4 bases from V and 4 bases from J, with 22 bases between. The CDR3 length is 17 residues. Per germline, CDR1 LGHNA and CDR2 YNFKEQ. The CDR3 sequence is CASSLRPSGAQSTEAFF. The CDR3 region has the DNA TGTGCCAGCAGCCTCAGGCCCTCCGGTGCCCAGAGCACTGAAGCTTTCTTT.

The chain joins TRBV6-5 to TRBJ2-5; 8 nucleotides match TRBD1. J lost 5 bases, V lost 4 bases, and 3 bases had no gene match. The CDR3 length is 13 residues. The germline gives CDR1 MNHEY, CDR2 SVGAGI. Here the CDR3 reads CASSWTGRETQYF. The CDR3 DNA reads as TGTGCCAGCAGTTGGACAGGGAGGGAGACCCAGTACTTC.

J is TRBJ2-3 and V is TRBV5-6, with 10 bases identical to TRBD1. The trim removed 4 bases at V and 4 bases at J, leaving 12 bases unmatched. CDR1 and CDR2 (germline): SGHDT, YYEEEE. The CDR3 consists of 17 residues. The CDR3 reads CASSVTDRGYVSDTQYF. CDR3 coding DNA: TGTGCCAGCAGCGTTACGGACAGGGGGTATGTCTCAGATACGCAGTATTTT.

This clonotype was seen a few times. This sequence joins TRBV20-1 and TRBJ2-1; 15 bases line up with TRBD2. The CDR3 is 16 amino acids. Trimming took 6 bases from V and 2 from J; bases not matched to a gene: 5. Looked up from germline, CDR1 is DFQATT and CDR2 is SNEGSKA (reference sequence). The CDR3 sequence: CSALGLAGGPYNEQFF. The CDR3 bases are TGCAGTGCCCTTGGACTAGCGGGAGGGCCCTACAATGAGCAGTTCTTC.

This clonotype was found once. The chain employs TRBV4-3 and TRBJ2-1; D perhaps matches TRBD1 (5 bases). The CDR3 has 16 amino acids. Germline V lookup: CDR1 LGHNA, CDR2 YSLEER. Trimming took off 0 bases at V and 0 bases at J, with 9 bases between the two ends. The CDR3, as DNA: TGCGCCAGCAGCCAAGAATGGGGCCTCTCCTACAATGAGCAGTTCTTC. It specifies CASSQEWGLSYNEQFF.

The genes are TRBV14 and TRBJ2-5; D may be TRBD2 (5 bases). The ends were cut back, 7 bases at V and 3 bases at J, with 12 bases in the middle. Germline V gives CDR1 SGHDN, CDR2 FVKESK. CDR3 size: 13 residues. Here the CDR3 reads CASTLLGEETQYF. CDR3 coding DNA: TGTGCCAGCACCTTACTAGGAGAAGAGACCCAGTACTTC.

This clonotype was picked up many times. The J gene is TRBJ1-2, the V gene TRBV28; possible D gene TRBD1, 5 bases. The CDR3 loop spans 15 amino acids. V lost 6 bases and J lost 3, with 17 bases in between. Germline V gene lookup returns CDR1 MDHEN and CDR2 SYDVKM. The CDR3 DNA is TGTGCCAGCAGCCCTCCGGGACCTACCCACTATGGCTACACCTTC. It codes for CASSPPGPTHYGYTF.

This clonotype came up once. A much larger clonotype is one base distant, so this may be a read error. V usage is TRBV4-1 and J usage is TRBJ2-2, with D perhaps TRBD1 (7 bases). Germline assignment: CDR1 MGHRA and CDR2 YSYEKL. The length of the CDR3 is 17 residues. CDR3 in DNA: TGCGCCAGCAGCCAAAAAGGAGGGGGCAGGGGCACCGAGGAGCTGTTTTTT. Protein: CASSQKGGGRGTEELFF.

The chain links TRBV5-5 to TRBJ2-7; 9 bases agree with TRBD1. The ends lost 4 bases at V and 4 bases at J; junction bases unmatched: 12. The CDR3 consists of 16 residues. CDR1 is SGHKS, CDR2 YYEKEE, per germline (reference sequence). CDR3 nucleotides: TGTGCCAGCAGCAGTTTTTCCGGGACAGGGATGTACGAGCAGTACTTC. Protein product: CASSSFSGTGMYEQYF.

V gene TRBV28 combines with J gene TRBJ2-1; tentative D call: TRBD2 (6 bases). Germline values: CDR1 MDHEN, CDR2 SYDVKM. V was clipped by 4 bases and J by 9 bases, with 19 bases between them. CDR3 length: 15 residues. The CDR3 loop reads CASSSRDFPRGEQFF. The CDR3 region has the DNA TGTGCCAGCAGTTCCCGGGACTTCCCAAGGGGTGAGCAGTTCTTC.

This clonotype was detected only a few times. The chain carries TRBV6-2 or TRBV6-3 and TRBJ2-1, with D hard to call. Germline V gene lookup returns CDR1 MNHEY and CDR2 SVGEGT. V was shortened by 1 base and J by 4 bases, with 17 bases between the two germline ends. This CDR3 is 17 amino acids long. CDR3 in DNA: TGTGCCAGCAGTTACTTACTGACCCGAGCCCCGTACAATGAGCAGTTCTTC. This sequence encodes CASSYLLTRAPYNEQFF.

This clonotype was found a few times. The chain is built from TRBV28 and TRBJ2-7; perhaps TRBD1 as D (5 bases). The V end was cut by 2 bases, the J end by 2 bases, with 13 bases between. Looked up from germline, CDR1 is MDHEN and CDR2 is SYDVKM. The CDR3 has 15 residues. The CDR3 sequence is CASSLRGRPPYEQYF. CDR3 nucleotides: TGTGCCAGCAGTTTAAGGGGCAGGCCCCCCTACGAGCAGTACTTC.

The rearrangement joins TRBV18 to TRBJ2-3; TRBD2 matches at 9 bases. The germline CDR1 and CDR2 sequences are KGHSH and LQKENI. The CDR3 loop spans 17 amino acids. V trimming: 2 bases; J trimming: 1 base; junction bases outside the gene matches: 7. The DNA of the CDR3 is TGTGCCAGCTCACCAGTGCGGGGGGGCCTTGGCACAGATACGCAGTATTTT. The encoded protein is CASSPVRGGLGTDTQYF.

Ten or more counts support this clonotype. The rearrangement joins TRBV10-3 to TRBJ2-2; 8 bases match TRBD1. The CDR3 runs to 14 residues. V was clipped by 10 bases and J by 5 bases; unmatched bases: 9. Germline CDR1 and CDR2: ENHRY and SYGVKD. CDR3 in amino acids: CASRQGLGTGELFF. The CDR3 region has the DNA TGTGCCAGCCGACAGGGGCTGGGGACCGGGGAGCTGTTTTTT.